This T cell receptor (beta chain) was documented in a study of cytomegalovirus exposure and HLA in healthy donors. Germline V lookup: CDR1 GTSNPN, CDR2 SVGIG (reference sequence). J lost 4 bases, V lost 0 bases, and 13 bases had no gene match. This CDR3 is 17 amino acids long. 60 Vbeta and 13 Jbeta primers were used in PCR. Using immunoSEQ multiplex PCR, the repertoire was profiled, and TCRdb retains in-frame clones only, with some absent. The sample has about 160,000 clones; roughly three quarters are singletons. Sequencing was performed on PBMCs. This TCR came from a man aged 60-69 years in good health and CMV-seronegative. The chain uses TRBV30 and TRBJ1-2; 8 positions match TRBD1. The CDR3, as DNA: TGTGCCTGGAGTGTACTTTTGTTGGGACAGGCCATCTATGGCTACACCTTC. Its translation: CAWSVLLLGQAIYGYTF.